The text below deals with one T cell receptor beta chain. The data were produced by immunoSEQ multiplex PCR, yet TCRdb's version contains in-frame clones alone and is incomplete. The sample shows about 94,000 clones, 90% of them seen only once. This sample is drawn from a study of control samples from healthy donors and cancer patients. The germline V gene encodes CDR1 SGDLS and CDR2 YYNGEE. Trimming stripped 1 base from V and 7 bases from J, with 20 bases between. There are 17 residues in the CDR3. The V and J genes are TRBV9 and TRBJ1-4, with D maybe TRBD1 (5 bases). This clonotype was sampled from a woman between 18 and 29 years old in good health. Sequenced sample: blood. The CDR3 is CASSVSPWGETGEKLFF. In nucleotides, the CDR3 is TGTGCCAGCAGCGTATCACCGTGGGGGGAGACGGGTGAAAAACTGTTTTTT.